This T cell receptor beta chain came from a study of control samples from healthy donors and cancer patients. V lost 2 bases to trimming and J lost 1 base; unmatched junction nucleotides: 8. The germline CDR1 and CDR2 sequences are LGHNA and YNFKEQ. This CDR3 is built from 16 residues. Sequenced by immunoSEQ multiplex PCR; TCRdb stores in-frame clones only, minus some. This table holds 99,000 or so clones, 82% found once. This clone was picked up a small number of times. The specimen sequenced was blood. J is TRBJ2-7 and V is TRBV4-2, with 7 bases fitting TRBD1. The origin of this receptor is a man in his sixties in good health. The CDR3 nucleotides read TGTGCCAGCAGCCAACCTATGGACAGGCCATCCTACGAGCAGTACTTC. Its protein is CASSQPMDRPSYEQYF.